These 18 T cell receptor beta chains were all obtained from the same sample, sequenced in a study of spatial heterogeneity in lung cancer. As to time point: blood at routine non-recurrence follow-up after resection. No cells were sorted before sequencing. The whole RNA sequenced was extracted from tumor, nontumor lung or frozen PBMC. TCRdb re-called the 5' RACE reads with MiXCR, one entry per CDR3 protein. The table lists around 120,000 distinct CDR3 sequences, roughly an eighth of them singletons. Sequenced material: PBMCs, taken at follow-up. These TCRs come from a male donor with early-stage non-small cell lung cancer.

This clonotype was counted at least ten times. The genes are TRBV5-1 and TRBJ2-5; D remains unclear. The CDR3 length is 13 residues. CDR1 is SGHRS and CDR2 is YFSETQ in the germline V gene. Deletions cut 0 bases from V and 2 bases from J, with 5 bases between. CDR3 sequence reads: CASSLDTQETQYF. The DNA for the CDR3 is TGCGCCAGCAGCTTGGACACACAAGAGACCCAGTACTTC.

The chain joins TRBV28 to TRBJ1-5; no reliable D call. CDR1 and CDR2 (germline): MDHEN, SYDVKM. V lost 5 bases and J 6 bases, leaving 11 bases between the germline ends. The CDR3 spans 13 residues. This CDR3 reads CASSTTRAQPQHF. DNA of the CDR3: TGTGCCAGCAGTACCACGCGAGCTCAGCCCCAGCATTTT. The complete variable domain, with remaining parts taken from reference TRBV28 and TRBJ1-5, reads DVKVTQSSRYLVKRTGEKVFLECVQDMDHENMFWYRQDPGLGLRLIYFSYDVKMKEKGDIPEGYSVSREKKERFSLILESASTNQTSMYLCASSTTRAQPQHFGDGTRLSIL.

The gene calls are TRBV3-1 and TRBJ1-3; D is possibly TRBD1 (5 bases). Per germline, CDR1 LGHDT and CDR2 YNNKEL (reference sequence). There are 16 residues in the CDR3. The V end was cut by 0 bases, the J end by 0 bases, with 9 bases between. The chain's CDR3 is CASSQDLRGSGNTIYF. Written as DNA, the CDR3 is TGTGCCAGCAGCCAAGATCTGAGGGGCTCTGGAAACACCATATATTTT. The full variable domain, rest sourced from reference TRBV3-1 and TRBJ1-3, is DTAVSQTPKYLVTQMGNDKSIKCEQNLGHDTMYWYKQDSKKFLKIMFSYNNKELIINETVPNRFSPKSPDKAHLNLHINSLELGDSAVYFCASSQDLRGSGNTIYFGEGSWLTVV.

Notes on this clonotype: The junction departs from germline at one end; a sequencing error may be responsible. The J gene is TRBJ2-5, the V gene TRBV7-7; D perhaps matches TRBD2 (6 bases). There are 14 residues in the CDR3. Per germline, CDR1 SSHAT and CDR2 FNYEAQ (reference sequence). CDR3 region: CASSLEPEGETQYF. Here the CDR3 DNA reads TGTGCTAGCAGCTTAGAACCGGAGGGGGAGACCCAGTACTTC.

This clonotype came up many times. The CDR3 here is CASSVEPKLEAFF. The CDR3 DNA sequence: TGTGCCAGCAGCGTAGAACCGAAATTAGAAGCTTTCTTT. This chain uses TRBV9 with TRBJ1-1; D ambiguous. Between the trimmed V and J ends, which lost 0 bases and 8 bases, there was a span of 11 bases. The CDR3 loop spans 13 amino acids. CDR1 and CDR2 from the germline V gene are SGDLS and YYNGEE. Full variable domain (remainder filled in from reference TRBV9 and TRBJ1-1): DSGVTQTPKHLITATGQRVTLRCSPRSGDLSVYWYQQSLDQGLQFLIQYYNGEERAKGNILERFSAQQFPDLHSELNLSSLELGDSALYFCASSVEPKLEAFFGQGTRLTVV.

The chain couples TRBV30 to TRBJ1-5; unclear D gene. The CDR3 is 15 amino acids. CDR1 is GTSNPN, CDR2 SVGIG, per germline (reference sequence). V was pared by 2 bases and J by 0 bases, with 11 bases between. This chain's CDR3 is CAWSSGLNSNQPQHF. The CDR3, as DNA: TGTGCCTGGAGTTCCGGACTGAATAGCAATCAGCCCCAGCATTTT. Filled out from reference TRBV30 and TRBJ1-5, the complete variable domain reads SQTIHQWPATLVQPVGSPLSLECTVEGTSNPNLYWYRQAAGRGLQLLFYSVGIGQISSEVPQNLSASRPQDRQFILSSKKLLLSDSGFYLCAWSSGLNSNQPQHFGDGTRLSIL.

V usage is TRBV9 and J usage is TRBJ2-7; D is undetermined. The germline V gene encodes CDR1 SGDLS and CDR2 YYNGEE. Trimming took 0 bases from V and 5 from J, leaving 9 bases between them. The CDR3 extends over 13 amino acids. DNA for the CDR3: TGTGCCAGCAGCGTAGCTGAAGTGGACGAGCAGTACTTC. This translates into CASSVAEVDEQYF.

This chain uses TRBV29-1 with TRBJ2-7; 10 positions agree with TRBD1. Germline values: CDR1 SQVTM, CDR2 ANQGSEA. The CDR3 extends over 16 amino acids. Trimming cost V 3 bases and J 4 bases; bases outside gene matches: 12. DNA of the CDR3: TGCAGCGTTGAGGCGGTTGGGGGACAGGGGCGGTACGAGCAGTACTTC. This encodes CSVEAVGGQGRYEQYF.

This clonotype was recorded at least ten times. This chain joins TRBV7-2 and TRBJ2-3; 10 positions match TRBD2. The germline gives CDR1 SGHTA, CDR2 FQGNSA. The CDR3 spans 17 residues. Trimming cost V 4 bases and J 4 bases; bases outside gene matches: 11. CDR3 nucleotides: TGTGCCAGCAGCTCGTTGGGTAGCGGGGGGCGTCCAGATACGCAGTATTTT. Protein product: CASSSLGSGGRPDTQYF.

The V call is TRBV20-1, the J call TRBJ2-5; D remains unclear. CDR1 and CDR2 from the germline V gene are DFQATT and SNEGSKA (reference sequence). The germline V and J ends were trimmed by 1 base and 5 bases, with 8 bases remaining between them. The CDR3 is 12 residues long. The CDR3 coding sequence is TGCAGTGCTAGAGTGTCGGCGGAGACCCAGTACTTC. Translating it yields CSARVSAETQYF.

In this sample, this clonotype turned up many times. The chain combines TRBV29-1 with TRBJ2-7, with a weak D call TRBD2 (5 bases). The CDR3 is 13 amino acids. V gave up 4 bases and J gave up 9 bases, with 19 bases separating them. Germline V lookup: CDR1 SQVTM, CDR2 ANQGSEA. The CDR3 DNA follows: TGCAGCGTTGCGAATTCAGGAGGAGAACGGCAGTACTTC. This sequence encodes CSVANSGGERQYF.

This chain links TRBV12-3 or TRBV12-4 with TRBJ2-1, with a possible D match to TRBD2 (5 bases). The CDR3 length is 15 residues. Between the trimmed V and J ends, which lost 0 bases and 6 bases, there was a span of 12 bases. CDR3: CASSLANQRPNEQFF. DNA of the CDR3: TGTGCCAGCAGTTTAGCGAACCAGCGGCCCAATGAGCAGTTCTTC.

In this sample, this clonotype turned up a few times. This chain connects TRBV11-2 to TRBJ2-1; D is perhaps TRBD1 or TRBD2 (5 bases each). This CDR3 is 18 amino acids long. Trimming left V 0 bases short and J 2 bases short, with 17 bases between. CDR1 and CDR2 from the germline V gene are SGHAT and FQNNGV. The CDR3 loop is CASSLDSGFMGPYNEQFF. The DNA for the CDR3 is TGTGCCAGCAGCTTAGATTCCGGGTTTATGGGACCCTACAATGAGCAGTTCTTC.

The rearrangement joins TRBV28 to TRBJ2-7; TRBD2 is a possible D gene (5 bases). V was shortened by 3 bases and J by 0 bases, with 15 bases between the two germline ends. CDR3 length: 16 amino acids. Germline V CDR1 and CDR2: MDHEN, SYDVKM. The CDR3 region has the DNA TGTGCCAGCAGTTTCGGAGGCAGGATGAGCTCCTACGAGCAGTACTTC. It encodes CASSFGGRMSSYEQYF.

This clonotype was picked up many times. V gene TRBV24-1 combines with J gene TRBJ2-2, with TRBD2 matching 12 bases. CDR1 KGHDR and CDR2 SFDVKD come from the germline V gene. The junction had 9 bases not matched to a gene; V was cut back by 7 bases and J by 7 bases. CDR3 size: 16 residues. The CDR3 DNA reads TGTGCCACCAGCGCTAGCGGGGGGGCCCGTGACGGGGAGCTGTTTTTT. Residues: CATSASGGARDGELFF.

CDR3 in amino acids: CASSGTGDFGELFF. The CDR3 nucleotides read TGTGCCAGCAGTGGGACAGGGGATTTCGGGGAGCTGTTTTTT. The chain is built from TRBV2 and TRBJ2-2; 9 bases are shared with TRBD1. This CDR3 region has 14 residues. CDR1 is SNHLY and CDR2 is FYNNEI in the germline V gene. V was pared by 4 bases and J by 7 bases, with 4 bases of the junction left unmatched.

There are a few counts of this clonotype. Given the absence of the conserved phenylalanine or tryptophan at the CDR3 end, a read error is likely. No DNA is shown, since the ends of the CDR3 on it are uncertain; the CDR3 is the one TCRdb lists. The V gene is TRBV2, the J gene TRBJ2-7; TRBD1 is the table's D call and was not checked against the DNA. Including both end residues, the CDR3 is 13 amino acids long. Germline CDR1 reads SNHLY; CDR2 reads FYNNEI. The chain's CDR3 is CASSEALYSASVY.

The table lists this clonotype with a few counts. A junction end diverges from the germline sequence, so it may reflect a read error. This rearrangement joins TRBV29-1 to TRBJ2-1; maybe TRBD2 (5 bases). CDR3 length: 8 residues. Germline V lookup: CDR1 SQVTM, CDR2 ANQGSEA. In nucleotides, the CDR3 is TGCAGCGTTAACAGCGGAGGCTTC. This gives the protein CSVNSGGF.